These 29 T cell receptor beta chains share one sample of origin, sequenced in a study of tumor-infiltrating lymphocytes in primary liver carcinoma. The input was 450 to 500 ng total RNA; TCR beta cDNA was made from it with a constant-region primer. Construction of TCR beta libraries relied on three successive nested multiplex PCR rounds employing slightly modified ARM-PCR. The two initial PCR rounds, roughly 9 cycles each, used TRBV1-TRBV30 forward and C-beta reverse primers. TCRdb analysed the multiplex PCR reads with MiXCR anew, one entry per CDR3 protein. The table lists under 130,000 distinct CDR3 sequences, 82% of them singletons. Unsorted bulk tissue (roughly 17-34 mg) underwent RNA and DNA co-extraction. Sequencing used liver tumor tissue from sampling region 3. Subset described: tumor region T3, left-lateral pole. The receptors originated from a man in his forties with primary liver carcinoma and hepatitis B virus infection.

The chain joins TRBV6-1 to TRBJ1-5; 8 bases match TRBD1. The CDR3 spans 18 residues. Germline V gives CDR1 MNHNS, CDR2 SASEGT. CDR3 nucleotides: TGTGTCAGGAGCCCAACAGGGGGACGGGAGAAAGTTAATCAGCCCCAGCATTTT. Its translation is CVRSPTGGREKVNQPQHF.

This clonotype showed up many times. The chain uses TRBV28 and TRBJ2-5, with TRBD2 identical over 7 bases. The CDR3 is 15 residues long. Germline V CDR1 and CDR2: MDHEN, SYDVKM. V gave up 5 bases and J gave up 0 bases; unmatched junction bases: 6. The CDR3 DNA follows: TGTGCCAGCAGTACCACCGGGGGGTACCAAGAGACCCAGTACTTC. It specifies CASSTTGGYQETQYF.

Regarding this clonotype: A junction boundary mismatches the germline segment, possibly from a read error. The chain links TRBV11-2 to TRBJ2-5; 8 nucleotides match TRBD2. Per the germline V gene, CDR1 is SGHAT and CDR2 is FQNNGV. This CDR3 region has 14 residues. CDR3 sequence (DNA): TGTGACAGCAGCTTCAGCGGGGGACAAAAGACCCAGTACTTT. Amino acids: CDSSFSGGQKTQYF.

About this clonotype itself: Its ends do not fully match the called genes, so a read error is possible. This chain links TRBV12-3 or TRBV12-4 with TRBJ1-1; D remains unclear. The CDR3 has 14 amino acids. CDR3 DNA sequence: TGTGTCAGCAGTTTAGGGCTCATGAACACTGAAGCTTTCTTC. Its translation is CVSSLGLMNTEAFF.

In this sample, this clonotype turned up once. A much bigger clone sits one base away, suggesting this may be a read error. This chain links TRBV7-2 with TRBJ1-5, with D possibly matching TRBD1 (5 bases). This CDR3 is 16 amino acids long. Germline loops: CDR1 SGHTA, CDR2 FQGNSA. The CDR3 loop is CANSLTGRNGNQPQHF. The CDR3 bases are TGTGCCAACAGCTTAACAGGCAGGAACGGCAATCAGCCCCAGCATTTT.

Worth noting for this clonotype: The conserved closing phenylalanine or tryptophan is absent in this CDR3, likely reflecting a read error. The chain uses TRBV29-1 and TRBJ1-1; no clear D gene. Between the trimmed V and J ends, which lost 8 bases and 0 bases, there was a span of 19 bases. The CDR3 covers 15 residues. Germline loops: CDR1 SQVTM, CDR2 ANQGSEA. The CDR3 DNA is TGCAGCATGGGCCCGGGATGGGGAATGAACACTGAAGCTTTCTTG. This translates into CSMGPGWGMNTEAFL.

The CDR3 protein is CANTLMGQAGNEQFF. DNA of the CDR3: TGTGCCAACACCCTGATGGGACAGGCAGGGAATGAGCAGTTCTTC. V gene TRBV12-3 or TRBV12-4 combines with J gene TRBJ2-1; 8 bases align to TRBD1. With V trimmed by 10 bases and J by 7 bases, 15 bases remained unmatched. The CDR3 covers 15 residues.

The chain links TRBV6-5 to TRBJ2-5, with TRBD1 identical over 7 bases. The V gene's germline CDR1 is MNHEY and CDR2 SVGAGI. Germline trimming cut 5 bases from V and 10 bases from J; bases unmatched to any gene: 13. The CDR3 has 14 residues. CDR3 in amino acids: CASSAGTEPSDQYF. CDR3 DNA: TGTGCCAGCAGTGCCGGGACAGAGCCCTCCGACCAGTACTTC.

This clonotype was seen just once. The chain couples TRBV28 to TRBJ1-1; D unresolved. The CDR3 loop spans 14 amino acids. V lost 10 bases and J 5 bases, leaving 20 bases between the germline ends. Germline CDR1 MDHEN, CDR2 SYDVKM. Here the CDR3 reads CAIRFSKATTEAFF. The CDR3 region has the DNA TGTGCCATCAGATTCTCGAAAGCGACGACTGAAGCTTTCTTT.

This clonotype occurred once. Relative to the germline gene, one junction end is altered; a read error may explain this. V is TRBV29-1 and J is TRBJ2-3, with TRBD1 matching over 10 bases. Looked up from germline, CDR1 is SQVTM and CDR2 is ANQGSEA. The CDR3 has 14 amino acids. The CDR3 here is CSVSGTGASDTQFF. CDR3 coding DNA: TGCAGTGTTTCCGGGACAGGGGCGTCAGATACGCAATTTTTT.

Comment on this clonotype: One junction end disagrees with the germline gene, perhaps due to a read error. The chain has TRBV29-1 and TRBJ2-3; 8 nucleotides line up with TRBD2. In germline, CDR1 is SQVTM, CDR2 ANQGSEA. This CDR3 has 14 residues. The CDR3 sequence is CGVEGSGNADTQYF. CDR3 in DNA: TGCGGCGTTGAGGGTAGCGGGAACGCAGATACGCAATACTTT.

Remarks on this clonotype: The junction departs from the called germline gene at one end, perhaps through a read error. This chain connects TRBV11-1 to TRBJ1-6; D might be TRBD1 (5 bases). This CDR3 contains 13 residues. The germline V gene has CDR1 SGHAT and CDR2 FQDESV (reference sequence). This CDR3 is CANSRTLVTPLHF. CDR3 nucleotide sequence: TGTGCCAACAGCCGGACACTAGTTACACCCCTCCACTTT.

This clonotype was counted between two and nine times. The chain is built from TRBV6-6 and TRBJ1-3; TRBD1 might be the D (5 bases). Per the germline V gene, CDR1 is MNHNY and CDR2 is SVGAGI (reference sequence). The CDR3 loop spans 16 amino acids. V lost 0 bases to trimming and J lost 0 bases, with 9 bases between them. DNA of the CDR3: TGTGCCAGCAGTTACTCCGGGACGGGCTCTGGAAACACCATATATTTT. It codes for CASSYSGTGSGNTIYF.

As concerns this clonotype: The junction does not match germline at one end; this may be a read error. J is TRBJ2-6 and V is TRBV4-2, with D possibly called TRBD1 or TRBD2 (5 bases each). This CDR3 has 15 residues. Germline CDR1 LGHNA, CDR2 YNFKEQ. For the CDR3, the DNA is TGTGCCAGCAGACCCGGGATGGCTGGGGCCAACATCCTGACTTTC. Translated: CASRPGMAGANILTF.

As regards this clonotype: The junction differs from germline at one of its ends, possibly a read error. The chain combines TRBV28 with TRBJ1-2; D remains unclear. CDR1 is MDHEN, CDR2 SYDVKM, per germline. The CDR3 is 13 amino acids. The CDR3 loop is CPSSDGSTRGYIF. The DNA for the CDR3 is TGTCCCAGCAGCGACGGATCTACTCGAGGCTACATCTTC.

Worth noting for this clonotype: Lacking the conserved final phenylalanine or tryptophan, this CDR3 likely reflects a read error. The limits of the CDR3 on the DNA are not certain, so only TCRdb's listed CDR3 is given. The chain carries TRBV11-3 and TRBJ1-1. CDR1 is SGHNT and CDR2 is YENEEA in the germline V gene. The CDR3 adds up to 13 amino acids, both ends counted. CDR3 sequence reads: CASSLERNTEAFV.

This clonotype was seen repeatedly, ten times or more. The junction shows a germline mismatch at one end, possibly a read error. V and J are TRBV12-3 or TRBV12-4 and TRBJ2-7; TRBD1 aligns across 11 bases. The CDR3 extends over 14 amino acids. The CDR3 region is CASSQGQGAYEQYF. In DNA, the CDR3 is TGTGCCAGCAGCCAAGGACAGGGGGCCTATGAGCAGTACTTC.

Points on this clonotype: Sequence at one end of the junction differs from germline and may be a read error. The J gene is TRBJ2-2, the V gene TRBV6-5; D may be TRBD2 (5 bases). Germline CDR1 MNHEY, CDR2 SVGAGI. This CDR3 comprises 15 residues. CDR3 region: CASSVAGVNTGELFF. In DNA, the CDR3 is TGTGCCAGCAGTGTGGCGGGCGTGAACACCGGGGAGCTGTTCTTT.

As to this clonotype: At one boundary the junction diverges from the germline segment, which might be a read error. V is TRBV5-4 and J is TRBJ2-4; possibly TRBD1 or TRBD2 for D (6 bases each). This CDR3 has 13 residues. Per the germline V gene, CDR1 is SGHNT and CDR2 is YYREEE (reference sequence). Here the CDR3 DNA reads TGTGCCAGGAGCTCCGAACGGAGGGACATTCAGTATTTC. It yields the protein CARSSERRDIQYF.

This clonotype was recorded a few times. A junction boundary mismatches the germline segment, possibly from a read error. J is TRBJ1-2 and V is TRBV30; TRBD1 matches at 8 bases. Germline CDR1 is GTSNPN and CDR2 is SVGIG (reference sequence). This CDR3 is 15 amino acids long. The CDR3 reads CAWSLTGVANYGYSF. CDR3 coding DNA: TGTGCCTGGAGTCTGACAGGGGTGGCTAACTATGGCTACTCCTTC.

A note on this clonotype: The germline gene is not matched at one end of the junction; a read error may be the cause. The V gene is TRBV11-2, the J gene TRBJ2-7; D is unclear. Germline values: CDR1 SGHAT, CDR2 FQNNGV. CDR3 size: 15 residues. The CDR3 protein is CASSYERLYAREQYF. As DNA, the CDR3 is TGTGCAAGCAGCTACGAACGGCTCTACGCGCGCGAGCAGTACTTC. Together with reference TRBV11-2 and TRBJ2-7, the CDR3 gives the full variable domain: EAGVAQSPRYKIIEKRQSVAFWCNPISGHATLYWYQQILGQGPKLLIQFQNNGVVDDSQLPKDRFSAERLKGVDSTLKIQPAKLEDSAVYLCASSYERLYAREQYFGPGTRLTVT.

As for this clonotype: At one end, the junction sequence differs from germline, possibly due to a read error. The chain joins TRBV29-1 to TRBJ1-1; TRBD1 matches at 8 bases. The CDR3 runs to 15 residues. Per the germline V gene, CDR1 is SQVTM and CDR2 is ANQGSEA. CDR3 coding DNA: TGCAGCGTTTCAGGGGGCTGGTGGATGAACACTGAAGCCTTCTTT. Amino acid sequence: CSVSGGWWMNTEAFF.

This rearrangement joins TRBV29-1 to TRBJ1-1; D is uncertain. The CDR3 runs to 11 residues. Trimming took 5 bases from V and 2 from J, leaving 6 bases between them. The germline V gene encodes CDR1 SQVTM and CDR2 ANQGSEA. CDR3 sequence (DNA): TGCAGCGTTACAGTAAACACTGAAGCTTTCTTT. It is translated as CSVTVNTEAFF.

Comment on this clonotype: Because the CDR3 is missing its conserved closing phenylalanine or tryptophan, this is likely a read error. It is unclear where the CDR3 begins or ends on the DNA, so no DNA is shown, and the CDR3 is as TCRdb lists it. V is TRBV11-2 and J is TRBJ2-7. 14 amino acids form the CDR3, both terminal residues included. Germline CDR1 SGHAT, CDR2 FQNNGV. This CDR3 reads CASSSNRNSYEPYS.

This clonotype was detected only once. The junction does not match germline at one end; this may be a read error. The chain recombines TRBV29-1 with TRBJ2-7, with TRBD2 identical over 7 bases. The CDR3 is made up of 15 amino acids. Per germline, CDR1 SQVTM and CDR2 ANQGSEA. DNA of the CDR3: TGCCGCGTTGAAGATGGTCTAGCGGTGTCCTACGAGCAGTACTTC. Translating it yields CRVEDGLAVSYEQYF.

As concerns this clonotype: The conserved phenylalanine or tryptophan normally closing the CDR3 is absent here, so this likely arose from a read error. This rearrangement joins TRBV10-3 to TRBJ2-3; perhaps TRBD2 as D (6 bases). In germline, CDR1 is ENHRY, CDR2 SYGVKD. The CDR3 totals 14 residues. Between the trimmed V and J ends, which lost 3 bases and 5 bases, there was a span of 12 bases. The CDR3 nucleotides are TGTGCCATCAGTGACAGTCGGGGAGGAGATACGCAGTATCTC. Protein product: CAISDSRGGDTQYL.

Concerning this clonotype: The CDR3 end shows no conserved phenylalanine or tryptophan, and so a read error is likely. The V call is TRBV12-3 or TRBV12-4, the J call TRBJ2-3; 10 positions agree with TRBD2. Unmatched junction bases numbered 9, after V lost 7 bases and J lost 2 bases. The CDR3 spans 16 residues. This CDR3 is CASKSTTSGNTDTQYL. DNA of the CDR3: TGTGCCAGCAAGTCGACAACTAGCGGGAACACAGATACGCAGTATCTT.

Concerning this clonotype itself: One end of the junction does not line up with germline, which may come from a read error. V is TRBV28 and J is TRBJ2-7, with a weak D call TRBD1 (6 bases). CDR1 MDHEN and CDR2 SYDVKM come from the germline V gene. The CDR3 sequence is 13 residues long. This CDR3 reads CASSPGQNYEQYF. The CDR3, as DNA: TGTGCCAGCAGTCCCGGACAGAACTACGAGCAGTATTTC. The whole variable domain, filled in from reference TRBV28 and TRBJ2-7, reads DVKVTQSSRYLVKRTGEKVFLECVQDMDHENMFWYRQDPGLGLRLIYFSYDVKMKEKGDIPEGYSVSREKKERFSLILESASTNQTSMYLCASSPGQNYEQYFGPGTRLTVT.

Comments on this clonotype: An end of the junction differs from the germline gene, which may be a read error. The genes are TRBV12-3 or TRBV12-4 and TRBJ2-4; maybe TRBD2 (5 bases). This CDR3 comprises 15 residues. CDR3 nucleotide sequence: TGTGCCAGTAGTTCAGCTGAGGGATTTAGAAACATTCAGTACTTC. This codes for CASSSAEGFRNIQYF.